The clone carrying this TCR beta chain was seen a few times. Trimming pared 1 base from V and 6 bases from J, leaving 6 bases between. The CDR3 spans 13 residues. The sample originates from a study of CD8 T cells in Susac syndrome. In blood CD8+ and CD4+ T cells, TCR beta underwent sequencing. Reverse transcription of roughly 0.5 to 1 ug RNA was carried out with random hexamers. TCR beta CDR3 was amplified by immunoSEQ covering 54 Vbeta and 13 Jbeta. One entry per CDR3 protein results from TCRdb running MiXCR on the immunoSEQ multiplex PCR reads. This table holds over 100,000 distinct CDR3 sequences, 96% found once.

The J gene is TRBJ2-2, the V gene TRBV12-3 or TRBV12-4, with D hard to call. The sample was CD4+ T cells from PBMCs. This TCR came from a human donor with Susac syndrome. The CDR3 DNA sequence: TGTGCCAGCAGTTTAGTTCCCTCCGGGGAGCTGTTTTTT. It encodes CASSLVPSGELFF.